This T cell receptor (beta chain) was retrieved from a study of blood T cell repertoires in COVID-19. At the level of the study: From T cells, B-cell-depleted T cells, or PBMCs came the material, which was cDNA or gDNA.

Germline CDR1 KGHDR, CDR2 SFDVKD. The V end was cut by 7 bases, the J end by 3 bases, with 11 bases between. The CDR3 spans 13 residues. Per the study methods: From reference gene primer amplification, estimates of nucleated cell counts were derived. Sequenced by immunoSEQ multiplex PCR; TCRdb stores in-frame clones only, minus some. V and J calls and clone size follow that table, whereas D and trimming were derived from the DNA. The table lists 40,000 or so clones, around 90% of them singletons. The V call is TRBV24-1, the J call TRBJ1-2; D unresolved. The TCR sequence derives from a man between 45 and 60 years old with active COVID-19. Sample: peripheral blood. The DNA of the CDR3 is TGTGCCACCAGCAGAACTGACTACTATGGCTACACCTTC. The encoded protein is CATSRTDYYGYTF.